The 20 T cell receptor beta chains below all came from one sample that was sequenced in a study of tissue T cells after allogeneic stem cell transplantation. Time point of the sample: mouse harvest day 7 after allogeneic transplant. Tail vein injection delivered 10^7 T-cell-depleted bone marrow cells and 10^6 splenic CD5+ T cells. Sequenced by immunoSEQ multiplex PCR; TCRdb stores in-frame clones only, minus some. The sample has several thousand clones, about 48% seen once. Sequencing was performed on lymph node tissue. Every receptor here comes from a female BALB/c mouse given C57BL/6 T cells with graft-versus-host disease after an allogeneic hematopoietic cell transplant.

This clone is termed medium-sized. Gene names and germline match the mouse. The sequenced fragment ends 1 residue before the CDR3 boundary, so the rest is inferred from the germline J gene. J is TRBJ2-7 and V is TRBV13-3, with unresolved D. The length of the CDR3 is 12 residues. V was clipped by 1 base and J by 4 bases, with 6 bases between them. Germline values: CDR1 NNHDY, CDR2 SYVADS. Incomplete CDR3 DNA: TGTGCCAGCAGTGATACGGGTTATGAACAGTAC. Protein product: CASSDTGYEQY. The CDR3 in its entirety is CASSDTGYEQYF.

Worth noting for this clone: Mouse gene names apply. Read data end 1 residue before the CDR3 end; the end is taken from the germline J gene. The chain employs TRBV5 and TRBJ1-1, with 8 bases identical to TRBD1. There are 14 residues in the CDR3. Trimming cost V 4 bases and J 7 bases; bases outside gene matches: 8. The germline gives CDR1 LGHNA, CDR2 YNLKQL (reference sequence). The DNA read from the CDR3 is TGTGCCAGCAGCCCCGGACAGGGTGGGGGAGAAGTCTTC. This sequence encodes CASSPGQGGGEVF. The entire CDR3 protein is CASSPGQGGGEVFF.

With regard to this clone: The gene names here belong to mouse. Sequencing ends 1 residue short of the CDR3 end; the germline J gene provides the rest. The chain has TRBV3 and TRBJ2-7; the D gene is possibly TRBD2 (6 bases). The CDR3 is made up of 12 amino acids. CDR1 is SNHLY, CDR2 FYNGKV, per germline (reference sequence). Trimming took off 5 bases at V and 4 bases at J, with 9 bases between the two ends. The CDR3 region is CASSPGGYEQYF. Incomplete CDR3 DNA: TGTGCCAGCAGCCCGGGGGGATATGAACAGTAC.

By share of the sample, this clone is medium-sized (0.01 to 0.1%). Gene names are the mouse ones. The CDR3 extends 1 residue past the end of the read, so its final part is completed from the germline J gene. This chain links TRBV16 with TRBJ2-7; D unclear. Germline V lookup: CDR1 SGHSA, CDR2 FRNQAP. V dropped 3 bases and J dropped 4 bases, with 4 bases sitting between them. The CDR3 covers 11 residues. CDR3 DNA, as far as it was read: TGTGCAAGCAGCTTTCAGTATGAACAGTAC. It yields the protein CASSFQYEQY. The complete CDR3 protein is CASSFQYEQYF.

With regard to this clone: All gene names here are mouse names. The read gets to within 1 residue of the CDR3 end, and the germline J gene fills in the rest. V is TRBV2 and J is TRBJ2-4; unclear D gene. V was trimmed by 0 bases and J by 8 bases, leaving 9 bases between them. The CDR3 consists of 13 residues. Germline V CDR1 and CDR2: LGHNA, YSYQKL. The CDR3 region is CASSQEGAATLYF. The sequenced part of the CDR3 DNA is TGTGCCAGCAGCCAAGAGGGAGCTGCCACCTTGTAC.

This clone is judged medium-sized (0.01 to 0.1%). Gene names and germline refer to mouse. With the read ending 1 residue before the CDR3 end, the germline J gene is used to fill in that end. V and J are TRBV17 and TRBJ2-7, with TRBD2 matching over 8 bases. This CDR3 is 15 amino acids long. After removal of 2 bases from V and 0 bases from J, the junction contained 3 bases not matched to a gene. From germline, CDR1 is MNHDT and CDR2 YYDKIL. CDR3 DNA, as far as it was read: TGTGCTAGCAGTAGACGGACTGGGAGCTCCTATGAACAGTAC. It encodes CASSRRTGSSYEQY. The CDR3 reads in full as CASSRRTGSSYEQYF.

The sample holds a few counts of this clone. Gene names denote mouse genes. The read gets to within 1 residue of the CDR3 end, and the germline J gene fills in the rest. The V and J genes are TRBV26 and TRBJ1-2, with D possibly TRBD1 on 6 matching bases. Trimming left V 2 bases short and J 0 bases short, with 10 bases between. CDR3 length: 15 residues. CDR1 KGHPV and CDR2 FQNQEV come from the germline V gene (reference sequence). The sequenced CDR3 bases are TGTGCCAGCAGTCTGCAGGGGCGTGCAAACTCCGACTACACC. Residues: CASSLQGRANSDYT. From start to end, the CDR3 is CASSLQGRANSDYTF. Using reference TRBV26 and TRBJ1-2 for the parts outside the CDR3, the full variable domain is NSKVIQTPRYLVKGQGQKAKMRCIPEKGHPVVFWYQQNKNNEFKFLINFQNQEVLQQIDMTEKRFSAECPSNSPCSLEIQSSEAGDSALYLCASSLQGRANSDYTFGSGTRLLVI.

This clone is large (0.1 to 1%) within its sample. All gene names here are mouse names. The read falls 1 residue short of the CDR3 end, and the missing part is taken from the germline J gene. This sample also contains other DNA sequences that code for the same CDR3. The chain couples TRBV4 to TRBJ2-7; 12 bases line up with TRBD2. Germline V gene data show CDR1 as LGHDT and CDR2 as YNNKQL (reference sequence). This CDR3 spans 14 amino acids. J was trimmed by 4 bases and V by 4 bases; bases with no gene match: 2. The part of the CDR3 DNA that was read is TGTGCCAGCAGCTCCGGACTGGGGGGGTATGAACAGTAC. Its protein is CASSSGLGGYEQY. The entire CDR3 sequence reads CASSSGLGGYEQYF.

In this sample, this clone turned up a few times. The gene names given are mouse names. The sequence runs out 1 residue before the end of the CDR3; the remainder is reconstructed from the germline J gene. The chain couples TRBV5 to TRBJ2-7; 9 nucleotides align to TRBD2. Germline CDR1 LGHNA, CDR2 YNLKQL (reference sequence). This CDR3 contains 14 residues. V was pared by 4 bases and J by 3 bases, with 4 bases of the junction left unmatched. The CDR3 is CASSLPGGVYEQYF. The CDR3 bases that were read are TGTGCCAGCAGCCTCCCTGGGGGGGTCTATGAACAGTAC.

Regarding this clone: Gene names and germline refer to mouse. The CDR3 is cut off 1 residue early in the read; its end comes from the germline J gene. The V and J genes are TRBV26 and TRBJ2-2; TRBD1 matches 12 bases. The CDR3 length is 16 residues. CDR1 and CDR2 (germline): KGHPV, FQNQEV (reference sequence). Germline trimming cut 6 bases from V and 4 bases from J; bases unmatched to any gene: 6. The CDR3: CASSLGQGAATGQLYF. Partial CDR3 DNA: TGTGCCAGCAGCCTGGGACAGGGGGCAGCCACCGGGCAGCTCTAC. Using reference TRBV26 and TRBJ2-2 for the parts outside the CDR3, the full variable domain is NSKVIQTPRYLVKGQGQKAKMRCIPEKGHPVVFWYQQNKNNEFKFLINFQNQEVLQQIDMTEKRFSAECPSNSPCSLEIQSSEAGDSALYLCASSLGQGAATGQLYFGEGSKLTVL.

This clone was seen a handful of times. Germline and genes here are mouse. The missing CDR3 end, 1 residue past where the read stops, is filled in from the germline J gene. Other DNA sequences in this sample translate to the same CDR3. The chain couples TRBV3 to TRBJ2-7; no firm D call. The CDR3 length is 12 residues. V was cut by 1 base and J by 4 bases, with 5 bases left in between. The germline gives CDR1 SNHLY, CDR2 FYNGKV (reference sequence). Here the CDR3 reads CASSLEGYEQYF. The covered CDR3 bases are TGTGCCAGCAGCTTAGAGGGATATGAACAGTAC.

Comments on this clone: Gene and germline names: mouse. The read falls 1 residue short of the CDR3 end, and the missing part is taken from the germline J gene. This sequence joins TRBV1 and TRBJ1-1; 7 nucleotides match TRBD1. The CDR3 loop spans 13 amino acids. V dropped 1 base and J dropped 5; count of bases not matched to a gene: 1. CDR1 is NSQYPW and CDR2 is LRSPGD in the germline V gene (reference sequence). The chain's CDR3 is CTCSAGDRTEVFF. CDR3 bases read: TGCACCTGCAGTGCAGGGGACAGAACAGAAGTCTTC.

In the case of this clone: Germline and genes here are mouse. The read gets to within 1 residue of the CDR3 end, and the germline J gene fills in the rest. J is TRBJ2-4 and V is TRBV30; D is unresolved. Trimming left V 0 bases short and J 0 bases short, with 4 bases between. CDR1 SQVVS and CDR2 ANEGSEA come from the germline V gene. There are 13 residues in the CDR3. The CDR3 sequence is CSSREVSQNTLYF. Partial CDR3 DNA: TGTAGTTCTAGAGAAGTTAGTCAAAACACCTTGTAC.

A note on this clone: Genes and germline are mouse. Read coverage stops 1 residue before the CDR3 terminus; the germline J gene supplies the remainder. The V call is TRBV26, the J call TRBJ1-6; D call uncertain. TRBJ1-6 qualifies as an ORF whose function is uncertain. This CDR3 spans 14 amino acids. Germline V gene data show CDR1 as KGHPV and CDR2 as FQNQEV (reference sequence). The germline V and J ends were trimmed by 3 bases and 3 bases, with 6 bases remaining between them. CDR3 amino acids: CASSLQVYNSPLYF. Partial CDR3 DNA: TGTGCCAGCAGTCTCCAGGTCTATAATTCGCCCCTCTAC.

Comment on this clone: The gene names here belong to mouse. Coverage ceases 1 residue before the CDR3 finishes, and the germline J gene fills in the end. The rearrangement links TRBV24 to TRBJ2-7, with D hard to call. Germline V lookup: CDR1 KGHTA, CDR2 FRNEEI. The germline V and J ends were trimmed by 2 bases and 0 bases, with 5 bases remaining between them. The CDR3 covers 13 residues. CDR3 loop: CASSLGPSYEQYF. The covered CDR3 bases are TGTGCCAGCAGTCTGGGGCCCTCCTATGAACAGTAC.

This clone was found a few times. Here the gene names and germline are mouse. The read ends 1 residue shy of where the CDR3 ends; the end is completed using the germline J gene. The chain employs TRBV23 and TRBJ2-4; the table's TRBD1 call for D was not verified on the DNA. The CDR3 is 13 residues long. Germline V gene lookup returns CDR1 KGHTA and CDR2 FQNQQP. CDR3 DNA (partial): TGCTCCAGCAGTCAATCTGACAGAAACACCTTGTAC. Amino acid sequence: CSSSQSDRNTLY. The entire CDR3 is CSSSQSDRNTLYF.

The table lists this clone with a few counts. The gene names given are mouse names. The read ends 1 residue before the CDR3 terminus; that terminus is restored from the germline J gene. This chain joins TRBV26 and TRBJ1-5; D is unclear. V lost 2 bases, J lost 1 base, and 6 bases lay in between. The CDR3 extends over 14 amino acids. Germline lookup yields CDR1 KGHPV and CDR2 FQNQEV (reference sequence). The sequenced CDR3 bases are TGTGCCAGCAGTCTGAGCCAGAACAACCAGGCTCCGCTT. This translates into CASSLSQNNQAPL. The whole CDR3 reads CASSLSQNNQAPLF. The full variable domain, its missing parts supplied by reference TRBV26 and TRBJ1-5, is NSKVIQTPRYLVKGQGQKAKMRCIPEKGHPVVFWYQQNKNNEFKFLINFQNQEVLQQIDMTEKRFSAECPSNSPCSLEIQSSEAGDSALYLCASSLSQNNQAPLFGEGTRLSVL.

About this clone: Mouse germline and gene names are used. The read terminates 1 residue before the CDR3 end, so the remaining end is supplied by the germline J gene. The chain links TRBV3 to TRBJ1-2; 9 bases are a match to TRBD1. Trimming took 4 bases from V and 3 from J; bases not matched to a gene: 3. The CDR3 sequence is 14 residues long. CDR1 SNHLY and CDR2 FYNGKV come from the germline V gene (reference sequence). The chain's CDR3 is CASSSDRGDSDYTF. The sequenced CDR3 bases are TGTGCCAGCAGCTCGGACAGGGGTGACTCCGACTACACC.

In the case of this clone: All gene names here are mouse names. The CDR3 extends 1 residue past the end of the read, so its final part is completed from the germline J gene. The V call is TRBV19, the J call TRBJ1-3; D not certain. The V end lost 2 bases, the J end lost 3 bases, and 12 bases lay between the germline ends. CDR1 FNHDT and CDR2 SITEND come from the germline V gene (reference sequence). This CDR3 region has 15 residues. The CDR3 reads CASSMRRRIGNTLYF. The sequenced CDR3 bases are TGTGCCAGCAGTATGAGGAGGAGGATTGGAAATACGCTCTAT.

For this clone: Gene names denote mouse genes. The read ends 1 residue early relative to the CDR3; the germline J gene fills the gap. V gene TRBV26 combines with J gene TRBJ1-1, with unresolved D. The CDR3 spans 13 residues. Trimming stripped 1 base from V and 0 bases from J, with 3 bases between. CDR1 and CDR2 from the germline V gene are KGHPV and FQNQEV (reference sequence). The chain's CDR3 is CASSLWQNTEVFF. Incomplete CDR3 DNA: TGTGCCAGCAGTCTGTGGCAGAACACAGAAGTCTTC.